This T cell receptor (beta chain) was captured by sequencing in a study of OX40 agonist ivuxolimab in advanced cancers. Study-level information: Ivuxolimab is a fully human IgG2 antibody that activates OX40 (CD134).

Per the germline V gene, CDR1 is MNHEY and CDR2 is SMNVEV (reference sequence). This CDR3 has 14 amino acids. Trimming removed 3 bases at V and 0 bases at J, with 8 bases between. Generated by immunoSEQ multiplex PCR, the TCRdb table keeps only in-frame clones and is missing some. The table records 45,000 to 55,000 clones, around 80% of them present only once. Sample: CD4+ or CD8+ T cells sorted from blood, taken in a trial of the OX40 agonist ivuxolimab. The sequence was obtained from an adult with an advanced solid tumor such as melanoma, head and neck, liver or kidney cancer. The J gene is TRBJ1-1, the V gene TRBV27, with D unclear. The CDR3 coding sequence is TGTGCCAGCAGTTTTCAAAGGGTGAACACTGAAGCTTTCTTT. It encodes CASSFQRVNTEAFF.